The rows below give T cell receptor beta chains drawn from one sample of a study of blood T cell repertoires in COVID-19. Clones were sequenced by immunoSEQ multiplex PCR, and TCRdb holds only the in-frame ones, with some missing. Here the sample spans under 150,000 clones, about 70% being singletons. Sequencing input: peripheral blood. Receptors originate from a man at least 80 years old with acute or convalescent COVID-19. CDR3s include the opening cysteine and the closing phenylalanine or tryptophan. The D gene is left open where the match is weak.

CASSPWAGQDTQYF	TRBV18	TRBJ2-3	NA
CASSLELADYNEQFF	TRBV5-4	NA	NA
CASSPRGLAGGRVTGELFF	TRBV18	TRBJ2-2	TRBD2
CASIQGGTEAFF	TRBV12-3/TRBV12-4	TRBJ1-1	TRBD1
CASSVGGTYNEKLFF	TRBV9	TRBJ1-4	NA
CASSLDGTEKNIQYF	TRBV5-5	TRBJ2-4	NA
CASSFPSQVNYGYTF	TRBV7-9	TRBJ1-2	NA
CASSSMVRGGYTF	TRBV7-3	TRBJ1-2	NA
CATSAGQGLKQPQHF	TRBV15	TRBJ1-5	TRBD1
CASSPQPRTGLGTEAFF	TRBV18	TRBJ1-1	TRBD1
CASSDGTENIQYF	TRBV12-3/TRBV12-4	TRBJ2-4	TRBD1
CASSSLRSYNEQFF	TRBV27	TRBJ2-1	NA
CASSHSGGQPQHF	TRBV5-6	TRBJ1-5	NA
CASSVGAGRARNTEAFF	TRBV9	TRBJ1-1	NA
CASSTDRAYGYTF	TRBV5-1	TRBJ1-2	TRBD1
CASSLGDRETDTQYF	TRBV5-1	TRBJ2-3	TRBD1
CASNLQGAEGYTF	TRBV5-6	TRBJ1-2	TRBD1
CASSYSSEQYF	TRBV6-5	TRBJ2-7	NA
CSVESGGGYTF	TRBV29-1	TRBJ1-2	NA
CASSFAAGGPYEQYF	TRBV11-2	TRBJ2-7	TRBD2
CASSQDLRQPQHF	TRBV4-2	TRBJ1-5	NA
CASSKNRGRTDTQYF	TRBV7-2	TRBJ2-3	TRBD1
CASSQDREETQYF	TRBV5-6	TRBJ2-5	TRBD1
CASSPSQLVGETQYF	TRBV18	TRBJ2-5	NA
CASSPTGGNQPQHF	TRBV3-1/TRBV3-2	TRBJ1-5	NA
CASTRELQGTGELFF	TRBV6-6	TRBJ2-2	TRBD1
CASSGLGQGYGYTF	TRBV7-2	TRBJ1-2	TRBD1